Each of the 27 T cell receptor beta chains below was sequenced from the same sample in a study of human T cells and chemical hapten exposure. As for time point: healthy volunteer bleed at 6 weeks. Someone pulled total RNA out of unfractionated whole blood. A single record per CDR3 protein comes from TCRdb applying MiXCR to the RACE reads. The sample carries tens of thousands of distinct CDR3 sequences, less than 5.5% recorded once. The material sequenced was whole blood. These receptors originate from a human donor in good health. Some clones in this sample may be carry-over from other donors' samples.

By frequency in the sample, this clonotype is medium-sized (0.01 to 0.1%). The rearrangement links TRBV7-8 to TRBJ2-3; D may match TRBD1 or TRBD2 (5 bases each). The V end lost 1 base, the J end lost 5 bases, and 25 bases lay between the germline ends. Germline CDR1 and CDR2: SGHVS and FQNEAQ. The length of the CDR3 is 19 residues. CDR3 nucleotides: TGTGCCAGCAGCTTAGGGAAGACGGGAAGCCTGGGTGGGGGAGATACGCAGTATTTT. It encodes CASSLGKTGSLGGGDTQYF. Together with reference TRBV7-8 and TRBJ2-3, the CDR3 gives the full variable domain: GAGVSQSPRYKVAKRGQDVALRCDPISGHVSLFWYQQALGQGPEFLTYFQNEAQLDKSGLPSDRFFAERPEGSVSTLKIQRTQQEDSAVYLCASSLGKTGSLGGGDTQYFGPGTRLTVL.

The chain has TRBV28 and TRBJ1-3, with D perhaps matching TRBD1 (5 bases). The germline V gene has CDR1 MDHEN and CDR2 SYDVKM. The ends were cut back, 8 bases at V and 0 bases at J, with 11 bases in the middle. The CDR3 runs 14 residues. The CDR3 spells CASFRGRSGNTIYF. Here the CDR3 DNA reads TGTGCCAGCTTCCGGGGCCGCTCTGGAAACACCATATATTTT.

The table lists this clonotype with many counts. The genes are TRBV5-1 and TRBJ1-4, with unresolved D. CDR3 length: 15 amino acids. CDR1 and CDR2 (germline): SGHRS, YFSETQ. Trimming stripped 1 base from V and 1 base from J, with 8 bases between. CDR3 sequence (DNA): TGCGCCAGCAGCTTGATGGCAAAAACTAATGAAAAACTGTTTTTT. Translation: CASSLMAKTNEKLFF.

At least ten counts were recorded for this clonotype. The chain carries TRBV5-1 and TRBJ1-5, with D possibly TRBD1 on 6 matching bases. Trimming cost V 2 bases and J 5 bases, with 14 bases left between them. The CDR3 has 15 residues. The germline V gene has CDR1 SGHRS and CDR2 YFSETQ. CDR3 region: CASSFMAGEDQPQHF. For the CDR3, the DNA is TGCGCCAGCAGCTTTATGGCAGGGGAAGATCAGCCCCAGCATTTT.

In DNA form, the CDR3 reads TGCAGTGGAATTCAGATAACTGAAGCTTTCTTT. Protein product: CSGIQITEAFF. The rearrangement joins TRBV20-1 to TRBJ1-1; D not certain. Trimming stripped 7 bases from V and 5 bases from J, with 11 bases between. This CDR3 is built from 11 residues. The germline CDR1 and CDR2 sequences are DFQATT and SNEGSKA (reference sequence).

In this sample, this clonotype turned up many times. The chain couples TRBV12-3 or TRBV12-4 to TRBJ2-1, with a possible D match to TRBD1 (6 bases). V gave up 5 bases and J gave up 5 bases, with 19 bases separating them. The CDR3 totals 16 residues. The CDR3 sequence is CASSPWGETGDNEQFF. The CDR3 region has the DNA TGTGCCAGCAGTCCCTGGGGTGAGACAGGAGACAATGAGCAGTTCTTC.

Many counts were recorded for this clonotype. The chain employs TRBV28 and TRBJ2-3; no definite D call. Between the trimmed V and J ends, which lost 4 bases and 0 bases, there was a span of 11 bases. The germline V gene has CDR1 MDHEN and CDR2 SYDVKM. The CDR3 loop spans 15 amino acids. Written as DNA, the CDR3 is TGTGCCAGCAGTTACCAAAACCCTAGCACAGATACGCAGTATTTT. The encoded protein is CASSYQNPSTDTQYF. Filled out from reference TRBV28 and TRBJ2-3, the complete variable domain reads DVKVTQSSRYLVKRTGEKVFLECVQDMDHENMFWYRQDPGLGLRLIYFSYDVKMKEKGDIPEGYSVSREKKERFSLILESASTNQTSMYLCASSYQNPSTDTQYFGPGTRLTVL.

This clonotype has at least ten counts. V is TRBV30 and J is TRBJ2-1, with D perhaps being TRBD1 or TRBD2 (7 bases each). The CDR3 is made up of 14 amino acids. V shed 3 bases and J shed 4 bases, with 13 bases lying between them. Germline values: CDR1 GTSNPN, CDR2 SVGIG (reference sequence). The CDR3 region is CAWRPQGGYNEQFF. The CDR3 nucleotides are TGTGCCTGGAGGCCCCAGGGGGGGTACAATGAGCAGTTCTTC.

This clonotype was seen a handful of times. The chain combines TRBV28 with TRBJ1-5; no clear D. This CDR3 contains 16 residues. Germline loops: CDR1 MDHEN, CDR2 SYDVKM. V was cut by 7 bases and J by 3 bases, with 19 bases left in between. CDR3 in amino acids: CASNIPTAGSNQPQHF. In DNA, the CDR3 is TGTGCCAGCAATATTCCCACGGCCGGGTCCAATCAGCCCCAGCATTTT.

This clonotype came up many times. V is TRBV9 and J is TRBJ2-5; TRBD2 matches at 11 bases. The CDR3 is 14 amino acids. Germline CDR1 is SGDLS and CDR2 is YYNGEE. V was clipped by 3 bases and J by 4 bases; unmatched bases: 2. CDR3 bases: TGTGCCAGCAGCGATCTAGCGGGGGGAGAGACCCAGTACTTC. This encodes CASSDLAGGETQYF.

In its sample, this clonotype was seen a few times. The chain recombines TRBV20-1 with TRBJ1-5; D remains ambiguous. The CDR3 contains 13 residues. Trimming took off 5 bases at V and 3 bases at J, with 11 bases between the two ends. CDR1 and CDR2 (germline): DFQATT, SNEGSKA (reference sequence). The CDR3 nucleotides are TGCAGTGCTGCCCCCACTCTCAATCAGCCCCAGCATTTT. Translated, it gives CSAAPTLNQPQHF.

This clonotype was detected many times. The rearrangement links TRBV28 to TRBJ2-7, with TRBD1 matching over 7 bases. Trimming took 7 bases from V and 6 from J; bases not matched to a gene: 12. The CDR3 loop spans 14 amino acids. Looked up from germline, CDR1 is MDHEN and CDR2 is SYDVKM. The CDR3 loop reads CASTPGQRSSEQYF. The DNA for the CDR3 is TGTGCCAGCACGCCGGGACAGCGTTCTTCCGAGCAGTACTTC.

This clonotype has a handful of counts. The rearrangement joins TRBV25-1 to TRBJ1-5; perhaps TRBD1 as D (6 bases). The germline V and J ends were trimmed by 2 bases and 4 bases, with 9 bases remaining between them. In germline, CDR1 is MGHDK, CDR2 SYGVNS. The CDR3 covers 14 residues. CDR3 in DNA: TGTGCCAGCAGTGAAACAGGGTTTAATCAGCCCCAGCATTTT. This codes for CASSETGFNQPQHF.

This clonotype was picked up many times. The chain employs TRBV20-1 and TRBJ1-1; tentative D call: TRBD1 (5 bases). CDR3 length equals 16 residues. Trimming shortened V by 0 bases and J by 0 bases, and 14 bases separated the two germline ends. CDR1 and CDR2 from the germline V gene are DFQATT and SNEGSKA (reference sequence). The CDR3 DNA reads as TGCAGTGCTAGAGATGGGGCGAGAGGAATGAACACTGAAGCTTTCTTT. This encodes CSARDGARGMNTEAFF.

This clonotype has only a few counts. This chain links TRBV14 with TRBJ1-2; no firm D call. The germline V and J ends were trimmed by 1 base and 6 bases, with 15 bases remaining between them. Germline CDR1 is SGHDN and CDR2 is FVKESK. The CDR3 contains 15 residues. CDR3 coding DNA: TGTGCCAGCAGCCAAGGGAGAGGTACTTTCGATGGCTACACCTTC. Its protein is CASSQGRGTFDGYTF.

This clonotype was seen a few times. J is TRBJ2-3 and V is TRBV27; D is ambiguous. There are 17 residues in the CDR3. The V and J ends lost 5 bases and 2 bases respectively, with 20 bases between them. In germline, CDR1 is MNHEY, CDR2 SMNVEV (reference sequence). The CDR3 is CASSLQQTGFFTDTQYF. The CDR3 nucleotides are TGTGCCAGCAGTCTCCAGCAGACCGGGTTCTTCACAGATACGCAGTATTTT.

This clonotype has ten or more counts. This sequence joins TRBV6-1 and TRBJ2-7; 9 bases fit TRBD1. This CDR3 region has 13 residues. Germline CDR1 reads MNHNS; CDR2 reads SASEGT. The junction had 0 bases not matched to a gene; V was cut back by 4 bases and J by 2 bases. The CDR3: CASSGDRAYEQYF. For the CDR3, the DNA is TGTGCCAGCAGTGGGGACAGGGCCTACGAGCAGTACTTC.

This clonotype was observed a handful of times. This chain's CDR3 is CSVEGTAREQFF. For the CDR3, the DNA is TGCAGCGTTGAAGGGACAGCTAGGGAGCAGTTCTTC. V and J are TRBV29-1 and TRBJ2-1; D possibly corresponds to TRBD1 (6 bases). The CDR3 is made up of 12 amino acids. V shed 1 base and J shed 10 bases, with 11 bases lying between them. Germline V CDR1 and CDR2: SQVTM, ANQGSEA.

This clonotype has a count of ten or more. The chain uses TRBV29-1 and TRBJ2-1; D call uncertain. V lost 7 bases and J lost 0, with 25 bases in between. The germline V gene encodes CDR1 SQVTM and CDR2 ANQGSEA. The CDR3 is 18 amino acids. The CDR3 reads CSAARFEWQPSSYNEQFF. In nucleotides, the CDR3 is TGCAGCGCCGCTAGGTTCGAGTGGCAACCGAGCTCCTACAATGAGCAGTTCTTC.

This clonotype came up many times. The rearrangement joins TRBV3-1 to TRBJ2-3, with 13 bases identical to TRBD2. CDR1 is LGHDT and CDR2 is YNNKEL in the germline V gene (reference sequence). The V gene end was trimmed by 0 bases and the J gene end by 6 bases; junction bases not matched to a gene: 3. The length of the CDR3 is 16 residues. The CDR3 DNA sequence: TGTGCCAGCAGCCAAGAACTAGCGGGGGGGCTGGATACGCAGTATTTT. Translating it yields CASSQELAGGLDTQYF.

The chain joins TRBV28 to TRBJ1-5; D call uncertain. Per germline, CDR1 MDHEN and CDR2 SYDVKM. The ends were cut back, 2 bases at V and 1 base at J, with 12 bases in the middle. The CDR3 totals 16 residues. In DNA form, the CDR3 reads TGTGCCAGCAGTTTAAGATTCGGGGAGAGCAATCAGCCCCAGCATTTT. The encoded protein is CASSLRFGESNQPQHF.

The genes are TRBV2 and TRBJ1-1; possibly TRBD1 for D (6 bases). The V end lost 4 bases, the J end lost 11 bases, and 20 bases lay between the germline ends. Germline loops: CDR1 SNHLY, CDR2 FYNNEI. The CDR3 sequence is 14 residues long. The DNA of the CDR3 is TGTGCCAGCAGTGTGGAAGTACAGGGCGACCAGGCTTTCTTT. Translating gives CASSVEVQGDQAFF.

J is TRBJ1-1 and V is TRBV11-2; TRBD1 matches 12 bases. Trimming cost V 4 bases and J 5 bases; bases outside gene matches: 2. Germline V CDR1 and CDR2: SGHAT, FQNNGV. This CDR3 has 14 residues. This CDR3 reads CASSWDRGQTEAFF. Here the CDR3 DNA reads TGTGCCAGCAGCTGGGACAGGGGGCAAACTGAAGCTTTCTTT. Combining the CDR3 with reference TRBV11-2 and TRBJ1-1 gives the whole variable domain EAGVAQSPRYKIIEKRQSVAFWCNPISGHATLYWYQQILGQGPKLLIQFQNNGVVDDSQLPKDRFSAERLKGVDSTLKIQPAKLEDSAVYLCASSWDRGQTEAFFGQGTRLTVV.

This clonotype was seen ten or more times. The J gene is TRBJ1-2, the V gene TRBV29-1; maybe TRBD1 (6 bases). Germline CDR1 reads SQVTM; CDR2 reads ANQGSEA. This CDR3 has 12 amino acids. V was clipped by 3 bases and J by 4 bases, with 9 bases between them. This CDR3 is CSVDDRIYGYTF. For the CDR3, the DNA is TGCAGCGTTGATGACAGGATCTATGGCTACACCTTC. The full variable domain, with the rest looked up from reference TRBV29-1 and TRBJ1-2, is SAVISQKPSRDICQRGTSLTIQCQVDSQVTMMFWYRQQPGQSLTLIATANQGSEATYESGFVIDKFPISRPNLTFSTLTVSNMSPEDSSIYLCSVDDRIYGYTFGSGTRLTVV.

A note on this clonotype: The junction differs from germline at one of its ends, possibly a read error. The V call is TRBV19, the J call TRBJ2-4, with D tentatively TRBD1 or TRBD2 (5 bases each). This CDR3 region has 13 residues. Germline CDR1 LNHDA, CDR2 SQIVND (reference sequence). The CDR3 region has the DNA TGTGCCAGTAGTATTCCCGGGGCGGGCATTCAGCACTTC. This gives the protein CASSIPGAGIQHF.

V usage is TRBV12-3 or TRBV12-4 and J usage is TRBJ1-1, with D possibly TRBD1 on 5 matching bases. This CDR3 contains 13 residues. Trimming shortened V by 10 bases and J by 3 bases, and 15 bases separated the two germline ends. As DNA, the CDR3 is TGTGCCATCAGCCCCGGGGCCTACACTGAAGCTTTCTTT. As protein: CAISPGAYTEAFF.

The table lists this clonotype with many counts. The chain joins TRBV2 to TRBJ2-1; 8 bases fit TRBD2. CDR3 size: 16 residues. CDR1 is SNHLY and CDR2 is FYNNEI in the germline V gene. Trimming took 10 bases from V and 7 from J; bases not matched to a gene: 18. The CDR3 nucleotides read TGTGCCACCTCCTATGACGGGAGGGCCGGTCAGAATGAGCAGTTCTTC. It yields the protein CATSYDGRAGQNEQFF. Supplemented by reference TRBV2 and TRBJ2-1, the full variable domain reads EPEVTQTPSHQVTQMGQEVILRCVPISNHLYFYWYRQILGQKVEFLVSFYNNEISEKSEIFDDQFSVERPDGSNFTLKIRSTKLEDSAMYFCATSYDGRAGQNEQFFGPGTRLTVL.